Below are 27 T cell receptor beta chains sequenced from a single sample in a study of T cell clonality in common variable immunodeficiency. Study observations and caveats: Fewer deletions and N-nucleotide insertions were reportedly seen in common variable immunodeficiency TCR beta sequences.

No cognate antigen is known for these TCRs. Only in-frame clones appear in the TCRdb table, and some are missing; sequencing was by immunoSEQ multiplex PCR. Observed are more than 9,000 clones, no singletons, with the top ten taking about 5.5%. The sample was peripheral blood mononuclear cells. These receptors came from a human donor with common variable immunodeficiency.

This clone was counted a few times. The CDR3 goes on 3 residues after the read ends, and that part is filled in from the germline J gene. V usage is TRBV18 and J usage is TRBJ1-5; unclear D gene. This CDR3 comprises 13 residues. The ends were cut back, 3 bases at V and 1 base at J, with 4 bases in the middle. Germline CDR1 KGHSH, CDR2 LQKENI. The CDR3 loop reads CASSPGSNQPQHF. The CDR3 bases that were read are TGTGCCAGCTCACCTGGCAGCAATCAGCCC.

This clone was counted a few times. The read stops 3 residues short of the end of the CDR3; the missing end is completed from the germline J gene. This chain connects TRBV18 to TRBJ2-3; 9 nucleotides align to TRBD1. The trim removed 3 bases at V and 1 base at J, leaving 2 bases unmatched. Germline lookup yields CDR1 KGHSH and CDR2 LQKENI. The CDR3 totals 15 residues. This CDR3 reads CASSPRTGGTDTQYF. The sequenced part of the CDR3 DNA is TGTGCCAGCTCACCCCGGACAGGGGGCACAGATACG.

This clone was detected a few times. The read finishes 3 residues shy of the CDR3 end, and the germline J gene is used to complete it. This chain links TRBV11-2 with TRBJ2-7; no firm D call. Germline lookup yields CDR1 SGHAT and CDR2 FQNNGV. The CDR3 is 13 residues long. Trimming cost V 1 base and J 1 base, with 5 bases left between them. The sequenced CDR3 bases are TGTGCCAGCAGCTTAGGAGGTTCCTACGAG. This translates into CASSLGGSYE. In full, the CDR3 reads CASSLGGSYEQYF.

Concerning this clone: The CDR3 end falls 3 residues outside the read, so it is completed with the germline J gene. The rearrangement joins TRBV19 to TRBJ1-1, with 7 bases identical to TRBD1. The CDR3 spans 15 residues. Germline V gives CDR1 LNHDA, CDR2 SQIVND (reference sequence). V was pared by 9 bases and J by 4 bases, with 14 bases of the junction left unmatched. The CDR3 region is CASTPQRQGVTEAFF. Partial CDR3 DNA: TGTGCCAGCACCCCACAAAGACAGGGCGTCACTGAA.

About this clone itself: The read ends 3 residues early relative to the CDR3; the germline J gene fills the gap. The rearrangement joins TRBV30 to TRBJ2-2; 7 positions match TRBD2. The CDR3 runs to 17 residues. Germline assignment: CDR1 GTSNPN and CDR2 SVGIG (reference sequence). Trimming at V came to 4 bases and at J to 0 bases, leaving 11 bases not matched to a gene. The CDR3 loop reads CAWMGGFGLPNTGELFF. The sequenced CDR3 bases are TGTGCCTGGATGGGGGGGTTTGGGCTACCGAACACCGGGGAG.

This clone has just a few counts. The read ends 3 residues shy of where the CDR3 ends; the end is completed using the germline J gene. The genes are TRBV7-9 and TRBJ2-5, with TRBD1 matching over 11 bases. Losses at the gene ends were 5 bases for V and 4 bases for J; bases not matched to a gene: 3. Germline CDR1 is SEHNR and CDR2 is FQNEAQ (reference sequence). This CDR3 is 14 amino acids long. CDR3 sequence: CASSAGTGGETQYF. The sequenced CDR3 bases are TGTGCCAGCAGCGCGGGGACAGGGGGAGAGACC.

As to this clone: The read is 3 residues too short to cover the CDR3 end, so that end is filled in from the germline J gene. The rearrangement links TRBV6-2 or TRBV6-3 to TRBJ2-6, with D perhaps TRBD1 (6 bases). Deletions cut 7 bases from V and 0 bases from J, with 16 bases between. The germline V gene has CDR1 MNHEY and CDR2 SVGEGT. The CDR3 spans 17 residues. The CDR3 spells CASILRDTASGANVLTF. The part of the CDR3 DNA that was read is TGTGCCAGCATCCTCCGGGACACAGCCTCTGGGGCCAACGTC.

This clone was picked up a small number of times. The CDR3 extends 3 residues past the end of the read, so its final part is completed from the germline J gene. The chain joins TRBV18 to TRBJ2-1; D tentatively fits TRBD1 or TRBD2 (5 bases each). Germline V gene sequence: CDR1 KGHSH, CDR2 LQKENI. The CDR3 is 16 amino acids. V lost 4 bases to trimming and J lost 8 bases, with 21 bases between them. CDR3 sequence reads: CASSLEPRGAQDEQFF. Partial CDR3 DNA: TGTGCCAGCTCACTTGAACCTAGGGGAGCTCAGGATGAG.

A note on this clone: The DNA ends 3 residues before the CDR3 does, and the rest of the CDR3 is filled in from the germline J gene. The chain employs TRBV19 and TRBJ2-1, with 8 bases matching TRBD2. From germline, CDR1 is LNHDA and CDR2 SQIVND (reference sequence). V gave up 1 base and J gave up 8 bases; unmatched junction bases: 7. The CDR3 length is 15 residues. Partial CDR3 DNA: TGTGCCAGTAGTATAGGGCGAGCGGGAGCAGATGAG. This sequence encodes CASSIGRAGADE. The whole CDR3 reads CASSIGRAGADEQFF.

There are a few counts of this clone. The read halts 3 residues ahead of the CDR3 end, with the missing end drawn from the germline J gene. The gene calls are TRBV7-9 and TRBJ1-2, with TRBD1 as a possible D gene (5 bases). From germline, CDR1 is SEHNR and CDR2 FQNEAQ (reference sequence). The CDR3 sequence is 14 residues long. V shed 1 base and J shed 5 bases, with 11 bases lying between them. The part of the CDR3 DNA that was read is TGTGCCAGCAGCTTAGAACGGGCAGGGTATGGC. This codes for CASSLERAGYG. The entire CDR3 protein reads CASSLERAGYGYTF.

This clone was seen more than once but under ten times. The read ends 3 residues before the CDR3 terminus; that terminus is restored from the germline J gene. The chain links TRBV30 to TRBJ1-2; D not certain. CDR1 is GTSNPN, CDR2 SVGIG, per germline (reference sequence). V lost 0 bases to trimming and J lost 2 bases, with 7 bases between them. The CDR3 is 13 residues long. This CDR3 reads CAWSVRLNYGYTF. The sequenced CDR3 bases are TGTGCCTGGAGTGTAAGGTTGAACTATGGC. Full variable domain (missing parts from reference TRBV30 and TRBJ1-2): SQTIHQWPATLVQPVGSPLSLECTVEGTSNPNLYWYRQAAGRGLQLLFYSVGIGQISSEVPQNLSASRPQDRQFILSSKKLLLSDSGFYLCAWSVRLNYGYTFGSGTRLTVV.

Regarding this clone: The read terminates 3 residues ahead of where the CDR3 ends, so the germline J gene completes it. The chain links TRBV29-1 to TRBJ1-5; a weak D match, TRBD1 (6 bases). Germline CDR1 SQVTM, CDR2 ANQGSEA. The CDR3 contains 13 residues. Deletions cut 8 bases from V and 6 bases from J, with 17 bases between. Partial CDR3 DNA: TGCAGCTTTTCCCTCCAGGGGACTCAGCCC. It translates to CSFSLQGTQP. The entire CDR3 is CSFSLQGTQPQHF. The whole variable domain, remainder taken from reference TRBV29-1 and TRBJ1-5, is SAVISQKPSRDICQRGTSLTIQCQVDSQVTMMFWYRQQPGQSLTLIATANQGSEATYESGFVIDKFPISRPNLTFSTLTVSNMSPEDSSIYLCSFSLQGTQPQHFGDGTRLSIL.

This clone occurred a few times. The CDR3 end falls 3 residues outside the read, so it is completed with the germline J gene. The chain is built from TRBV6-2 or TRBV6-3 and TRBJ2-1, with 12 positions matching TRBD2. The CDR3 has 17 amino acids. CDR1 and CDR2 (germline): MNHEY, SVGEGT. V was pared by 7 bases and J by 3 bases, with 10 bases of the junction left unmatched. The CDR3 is CASTPPSGRALYNEQFF. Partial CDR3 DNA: TGTGCCAGCACCCCCCCTAGCGGGAGGGCCCTCTACAATGAG.

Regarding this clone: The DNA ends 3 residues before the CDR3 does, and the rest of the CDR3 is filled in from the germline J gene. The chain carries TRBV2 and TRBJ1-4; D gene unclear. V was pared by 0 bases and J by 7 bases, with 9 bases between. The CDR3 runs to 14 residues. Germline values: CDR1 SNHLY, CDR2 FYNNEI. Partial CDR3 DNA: TGTGCCAGCAGTGAAGCGCTTCGGGGTGAAAAA. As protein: CASSEALRGEK. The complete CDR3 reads CASSEALRGEKLFF.

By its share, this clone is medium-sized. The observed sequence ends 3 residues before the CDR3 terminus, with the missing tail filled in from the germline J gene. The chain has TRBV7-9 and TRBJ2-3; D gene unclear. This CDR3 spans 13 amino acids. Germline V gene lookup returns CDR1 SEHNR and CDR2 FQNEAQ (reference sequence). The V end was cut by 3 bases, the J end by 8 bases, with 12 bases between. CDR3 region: CASSLGPAGTQYF. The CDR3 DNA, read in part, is TGTGCCAGCAGCTTGGGCCCCGCCGGTACG.

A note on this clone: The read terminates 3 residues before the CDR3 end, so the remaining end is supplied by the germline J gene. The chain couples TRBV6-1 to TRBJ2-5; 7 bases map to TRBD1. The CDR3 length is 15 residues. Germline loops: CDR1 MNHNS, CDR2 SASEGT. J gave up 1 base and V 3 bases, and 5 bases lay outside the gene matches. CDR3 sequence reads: CASSDLTGAQETQYF. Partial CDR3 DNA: TGTGCCAGCAGTGATTTAACAGGGGCCCAAGAGACC.

Incomplete CDR3 DNA: TGTGCCAGCAGCGCTTCGGGGGGCCATAATTCACCC. Residues: CASSASGGHNSP. The entire CDR3 is CASSASGGHNSPLHF. The chain links TRBV7-9 to TRBJ1-6; tentative D call: TRBD1 (6 bases). The read ends 3 residues before the CDR3 terminus; that terminus is restored from the germline J gene. Germline-derived CDR1 and CDR2 are SEHNR and FQNEAQ (reference sequence). CDR3 length: 15 residues. V gave up 5 bases and J gave up 5 bases, with 13 bases separating them.

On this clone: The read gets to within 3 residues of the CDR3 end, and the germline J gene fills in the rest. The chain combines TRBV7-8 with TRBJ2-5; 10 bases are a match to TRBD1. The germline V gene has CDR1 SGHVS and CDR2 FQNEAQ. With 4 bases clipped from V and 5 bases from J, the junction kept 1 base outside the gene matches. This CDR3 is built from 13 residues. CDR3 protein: CASSSDRGETQYF. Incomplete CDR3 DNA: TGTGCCAGCAGCTCGGACAGGGGGGAGACC.

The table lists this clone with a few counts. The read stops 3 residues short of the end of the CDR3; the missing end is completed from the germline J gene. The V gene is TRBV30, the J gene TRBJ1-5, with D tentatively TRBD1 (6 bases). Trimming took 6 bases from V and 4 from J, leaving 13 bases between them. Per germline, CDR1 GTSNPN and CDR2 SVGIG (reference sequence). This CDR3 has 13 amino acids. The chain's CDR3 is CACNGQSNQPQHF. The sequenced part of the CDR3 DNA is TGTGCCTGCAATGGACAGTCTAATCAGCCC.

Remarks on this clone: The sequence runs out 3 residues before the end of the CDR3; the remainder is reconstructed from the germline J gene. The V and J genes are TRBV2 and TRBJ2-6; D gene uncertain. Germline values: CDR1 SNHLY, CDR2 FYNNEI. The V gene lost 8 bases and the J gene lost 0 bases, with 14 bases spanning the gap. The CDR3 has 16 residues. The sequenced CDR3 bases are TGTGCCAGCCTAGGCCCCGGTCTCTCTGGGGCCAACGTC. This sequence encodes CASLGPGLSGANV. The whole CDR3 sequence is CASLGPGLSGANVLTF.

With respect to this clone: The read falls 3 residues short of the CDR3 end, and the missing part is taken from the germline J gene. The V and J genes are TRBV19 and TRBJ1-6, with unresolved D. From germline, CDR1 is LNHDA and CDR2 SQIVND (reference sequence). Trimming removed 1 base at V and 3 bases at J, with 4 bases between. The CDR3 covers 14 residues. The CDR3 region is CASSIAGYNSPLHF. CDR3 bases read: TGTGCCAGTAGTATAGCCGGCTATAATTCACCC.

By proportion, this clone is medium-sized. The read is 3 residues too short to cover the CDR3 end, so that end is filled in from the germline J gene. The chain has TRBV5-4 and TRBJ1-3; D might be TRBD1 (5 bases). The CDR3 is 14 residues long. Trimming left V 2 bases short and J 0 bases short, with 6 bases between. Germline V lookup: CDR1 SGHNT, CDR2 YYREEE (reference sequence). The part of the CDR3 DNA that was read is TGTGCCAGCAGCTTAGACAGCTCTGGAAACACC. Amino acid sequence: CASSLDSSGNT. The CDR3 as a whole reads CASSLDSSGNTIYF.

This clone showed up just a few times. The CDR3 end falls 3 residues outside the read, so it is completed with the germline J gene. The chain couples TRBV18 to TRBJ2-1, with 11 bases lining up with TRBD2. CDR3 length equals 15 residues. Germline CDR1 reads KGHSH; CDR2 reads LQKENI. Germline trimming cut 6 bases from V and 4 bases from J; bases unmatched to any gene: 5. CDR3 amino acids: CASSSGTSGYNEQFF. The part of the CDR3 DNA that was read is TGTGCCAGCTCCTCTGGGACTAGCGGATACAATGAG.

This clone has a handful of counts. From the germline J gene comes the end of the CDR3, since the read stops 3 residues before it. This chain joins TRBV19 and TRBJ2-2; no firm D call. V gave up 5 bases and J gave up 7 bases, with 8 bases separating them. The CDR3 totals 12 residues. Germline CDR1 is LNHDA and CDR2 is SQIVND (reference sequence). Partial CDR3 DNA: TGTGCCAGTAGTGTCCGCGGCGGGGAG. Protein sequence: CASSVRGGE. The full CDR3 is CASSVRGGELFF.

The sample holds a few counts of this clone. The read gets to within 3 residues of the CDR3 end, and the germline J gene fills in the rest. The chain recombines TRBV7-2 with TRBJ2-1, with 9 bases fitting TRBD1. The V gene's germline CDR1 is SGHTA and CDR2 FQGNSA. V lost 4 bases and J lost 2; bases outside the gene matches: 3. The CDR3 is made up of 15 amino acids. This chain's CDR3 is CASSSRDRAYNEQFF. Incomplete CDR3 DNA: TGTGCCAGCAGCTCAAGGGACAGGGCCTACAATGAG. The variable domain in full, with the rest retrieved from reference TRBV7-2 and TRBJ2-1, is GAGVSQSPSNKVTEKGKDVELRCDPISGHTALYWYRQSLGQGLEFLIYFQGNSAPDKSGLPSDRFSAERTGGSVSTLTIQRTQQEDSAVYLCASSSRDRAYNEQFFGPGTRLTVL.

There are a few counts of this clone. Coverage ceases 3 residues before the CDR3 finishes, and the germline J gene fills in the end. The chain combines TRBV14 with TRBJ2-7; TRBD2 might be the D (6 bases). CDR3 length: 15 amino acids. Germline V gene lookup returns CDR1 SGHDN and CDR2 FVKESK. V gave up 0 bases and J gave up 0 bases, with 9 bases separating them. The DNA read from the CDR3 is TGTGCCAGCAGCCAAGATCACGGGGGCTCCTACGAG. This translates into CASSQDHGGSYE. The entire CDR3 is CASSQDHGGSYEQYF.

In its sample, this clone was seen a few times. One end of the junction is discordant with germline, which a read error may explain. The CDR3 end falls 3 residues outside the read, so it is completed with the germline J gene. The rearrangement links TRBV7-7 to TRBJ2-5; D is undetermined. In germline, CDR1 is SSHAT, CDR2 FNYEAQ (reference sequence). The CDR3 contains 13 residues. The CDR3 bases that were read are TGTGCTAGCAGCTCGCGAGAACAAGAGACC. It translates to CASSSREQET. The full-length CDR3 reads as CASSSREQETQYF. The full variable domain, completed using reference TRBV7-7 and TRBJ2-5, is GAGVSQSPRYKVTKRGQDVTLRCDPISSHATLYWYQQALGQGPEFLTYFNYEAQPDKSGLPSDRFSAERPEGSISTLTIQRTEQRDSAMYRCASSSREQETQYFGPGTRLLVL.